The 8 T cell receptor beta chains in this list originate from one sample, sequenced in a study of OX40 agonist ivuxolimab in advanced cancers. The repertoire was sequenced with immunoSEQ multiplex PCR; TCRdb's copy has only in-frame clones and lacks some. The sample has around 46,000 clones, roughly 90% seen once. This specimen was CD4+ or CD8+ T cells sorted from blood, taken in a trial of the OX40 agonist ivuxolimab. The source of these receptors is an adult with an advanced solid tumor such as melanoma, head and neck, liver or kidney cancer.

V gene TRBV9 combines with J gene TRBJ2-2; D ambiguous. The CDR3 is 14 residues long. V was shortened by 0 bases and J by 5 bases, with 8 bases between the two germline ends. Per the germline V gene, CDR1 is SGDLS and CDR2 is YYNGEE. DNA of the CDR3: TGTGCCAGCAGCGTAGGAGGAAGGACCGGGGAGCTGTTTTTT. Its protein is CASSVGGRTGELFF.

This clone was detected once. The V gene is TRBV4-1, the J gene TRBJ1-3; D is unresolved. This CDR3 comprises 11 residues. Germline lookup yields CDR1 MGHRA and CDR2 YSYEKL. Between the trimmed V and J ends, which lost 4 bases and 8 bases, there was a span of 6 bases. For the CDR3, the DNA is TGCGCCAGCAGCCGGGATTACACCATATATTTT. Its translation is CASSRDYTIYF.

The rearrangement uses TRBV28 and TRBJ2-7; D may be TRBD1 (5 bases). V was cut by 8 bases and J by 1 base, with 12 bases left in between. The CDR3 spans 13 residues. In germline, CDR1 is MDHEN, CDR2 SYDVKM. The CDR3 DNA reads as TGTGCCAGCGGAACAGGTCTTTCCTACGAGCAGTACTTC. This codes for CASGTGLSYEQYF.

The rearrangement joins TRBV27 to TRBJ2-7; D perhaps matches TRBD2 (6 bases). The CDR3 has 13 amino acids. Germline CDR1 reads MNHEY; CDR2 reads SMNVEV (reference sequence). Trimming removed 10 bases from V and 3 bases from J, with 16 bases in between. CDR3 DNA sequence: TGTGCCACAGGGAACGGGAGAGTCTACGAGCAGTACTTC. It is translated as CATGNGRVYEQYF.

In this sample, this clone turned up a few times. CDR3 residues: CASSLTSQGVVPGNTIYF. CDR3 bases: TGTGCCAGCAGCTTAACATCGCAGGGGGTTGTTCCTGGAAACACCATATATTTT. The rearrangement uses TRBV7-6 and TRBJ1-3, with 7 bases lining up with TRBD1. V gave up 2 bases and J gave up 2 bases; unmatched junction bases: 12. Germline V lookup: CDR1 SGHVS, CDR2 FNYEAQ. The CDR3 runs 18 residues.

The rearrangement joins TRBV6-1 to TRBJ2-7; no firm D call. The CDR3 is 15 residues long. The germline CDR1 and CDR2 sequences are MNHNS and SASEGT. V was shortened by 0 bases and J by 0 bases, with 9 bases between the two germline ends. CDR3 DNA sequence: TGTGCCAGCAGTGAAGCGCGGTATTCCTCCTACGAGCAGTACTTC. Amino acids: CASSEARYSSYEQYF.

The rearrangement joins TRBV6-1 to TRBJ1-5, with D possibly TRBD1 on 6 matching bases. The germline V and J ends were trimmed by 3 bases and 0 bases, with 9 bases remaining between them. Germline values: CDR1 MNHNS, CDR2 SASEGT. CDR3 length: 15 amino acids. The CDR3 loop reads CASSEGANSNQPQHF. The CDR3 DNA follows: TGTGCCAGCAGTGAGGGGGCCAATAGCAATCAGCCCCAGCATTTT.

The genes are TRBV10-3 and TRBJ2-7; 8 positions agree with TRBD1. The CDR3 is made up of 14 amino acids. V lost 4 bases, J lost 4 bases, and 6 bases stayed unmatched. In germline, CDR1 is ENHRY, CDR2 SYGVKD. The DNA for the CDR3 is TGTGCCATCAGTGTAACAGGGGGAGCTTACGAGCAGTACTTC. It is translated as CAISVTGGAYEQYF.